This is a list of T cell receptor beta chains from one sample in a study of T cells in Graves' hyperthyroidism and ophthalmopathy. TCRdb passed the multiplex PCR reads through MiXCR, listing each CDR3 protein once. The sample contains around 250,000 distinct CDR3 sequences, roughly 15% of which appear only once. The sample taken for sequencing was blood. The receptors derive from a woman aged 18-30 years with Graves' ophthalmopathy. The CDR3 runs from the conserved cysteine through the conserved F or W. D genes are given only for firm matches. Part of the rows lack a size; the others show once, few, many or a class for expanded clones.

>NA|TRBV9|many|TRBJ1-2
TGTGCCAGCAGCAGCGGGGGGTTTAACTATGGCTACACCTTC
CASSSGGFNYGYTF
>NA|TRBV4-1|many|TRBJ2-1
TGCGCCAGCAGCCTCCAGGGAAGCGCCTACAATGAGCAGTTCTTC
CASSLQGSAYNEQFF
>NA|TRBV28|many|TRBJ2-7
TGTGCCAGCAGTTTGTTGTCTGGGAACGAGCAGTACTTC
CASSLLSGNEQYF
>NA|TRBV9|many|TRBJ2-1
TGTGCCAGCAGCCAGAGGGACTCGGCCCCCAATGAGCAGTTCTTC
CASSQRDSAPNEQFF
>TRBD1|TRBV7-2|many|TRBJ1-1
TGTGCCAGCAGCTTAGCCAGCTTCGCAGGGGGCTTGAACACTGAAGCTTTCTTT
CASSLASFAGGLNTEAFF
>NA|TRBV19|NA|TRBJ2-7
TGTGCCAGTAGTCGGTTTGGGCCCTCCTACGAGCAGTACTTC
CASSRFGPSYEQYF
>NA|TRBV20-1|many|TRBJ1-2
TGCAGTGCTAGAGATTCAACGCCAAGGGGCTATGGCTACACCTTC
CSARDSTPRGYGYTF
>NA|TRBV4-3|NA|TRBJ1-2
TGCGCCAGCAGCCAAGACCTCGGAATTAACTATGGCTACACCTTC
CASSQDLGINYGYTF
>NA|TRBV30|many|TRBJ1-5
TGTGCCTGGAGTGTATTGGTAGATCAGCCCCAGCATTTT
CAWSVLVDQPQHF
>NA|TRBV2|many|TRBJ1-5
TGTGCCAGCAGGGACAACAATCAGCCCCAGCATTTT
CASRDNNQPQHF
>NA|TRBV7-9|many|TRBJ1-1
TGTGCCAGCAGAGGGGGAAACACTGAAGCTTTCTTT
CASRGGNTEAFF
>TRBD2|TRBV6-2/TRBV6-3|many|TRBJ2-2
TGTGCCAGCAGTTACCTAGCGGGAGTTCTATTAGGGGAGCTGTTTTTT
CASSYLAGVLLGELFF
>TRBD1|TRBV6-1|many|TRBJ1-5
TGTGCCAGCAGGAGAGCCGGGACAGGGGGCGAGAGCAATCAGCCCCAGCATTTT
CASRRAGTGGESNQPQHF
>TRBD1|TRBV28|few|TRBJ1-2
TGTGCCAGCAGTTTGGACAGGGGGCAGGGCTACACCTTC
CASSLDRGQGYTF
>NA|TRBV3-1|many|TRBJ2-2
TGTGCCAGCAGCCAAGGAGGGGCGGACGTTAGTTCCGGGGAGCTGTTTTTT
CASSQGGADVSSGELFF
>NA|TRBV28|many|TRBJ1-2
TGTGCCAGCAGTTTTCGACGGACCTATGGCTACACCTTC
CASSFRRTYGYTF
>TRBD2|TRBV4-1|NA|TRBJ2-1
TGCGCCAGCAGCCTAGGACTAGCGGGGGGGATGTGGGATGAGCAGTTCTTC
CASSLGLAGGMWDEQFF
>TRBD2|TRBV6-1|many|TRBJ2-3
TGTGCCAGCAGCGAAAGAACTAGCGGGAGAGGCACAGATACGCAGTATTTT
CASSERTSGRGTDTQYF
>NA|TRBV20-1|many|TRBJ2-2
TGCAGTGCTAGAGTCGGGACGGGCACCGGGGAGCTGTTTTTT
CSARVGTGTGELFF
>NA|TRBV24-1|many|TRBJ1-2
TGTGCCACCAGTGACTCTTTAGCGTATGGCTACACCTTC
CATSDSLAYGYTF
>NA|TRBV3-1|many|TRBJ1-4
TGTGCCAGCAGCCCCGGGACCCACAGAGGTGAAAGACTGTTTTTT
CASSPGTHRGERLFF
>TRBD1|TRBV30|many|TRBJ1-1
TGTGCCTGGAACGAGGGGGCGGGGGGACCGAACACTGAAGCTTTCTTT
CAWNEGAGGPNTEAFF
>NA|TRBV20-1|many|TRBJ2-1
TGCAGTGCTACGATCCAGGGGAATGAGCAGTTCTTC
CSATIQGNEQFF
>NA|TRBV4-1|many|TRBJ1-1
TGCGCCAGCAGCCAGTGGGACGGGAACACTGAAGCTTTCTTT
CASSQWDGNTEAFF
>NA|TRBV6-2/TRBV6-3|many|TRBJ2-6
TGTGCCAGCAGCCCCCGGGGGCGCGGGGCCAACGTCCTGACTTTC
CASSPRGRGANVLTF
>NA|TRBV20-1|NA|TRBJ1-6
TGCAGTGCTAGAGATTTGGAGTCGGCACATTCACCCCTCCACTTT
CSARDLESAHSPLHF
>NA|TRBV20-1|many|TRBJ2-3
TGCAGTGCTAGAGACAGGGCGGGTCTTAGCACAGATACGCAGTATTTT
CSARDRAGLSTDTQYF
>NA|TRBV7-6|many|TRBJ2-5
TGTGCCAGCAGCTTAGCTCCCCAAGAGACCCAGTACTTC
CASSLAPQETQYF
>TRBD2|TRBV5-1|many|TRBJ2-1
TGCGCCAGCAGCTTGGGGGGACTAGCGGGAGTTTCCTACAATGAGCAGTTCTTC
CASSLGGLAGVSYNEQFF
>NA|TRBV7-2|many|TRBJ2-1
TGTGCCAGCATCGATGGGGGTTTGAGCTCCTACAATGAGCAGTTCTTC
CASIDGGLSSYNEQFF
>TRBD1|TRBV11-2|NA|TRBJ2-7
TGTGCCAGCAGCTTAGCGACCGGGACAGGGGGTTACGAGCAGTACTTC
CASSLATGTGGYEQYF
>NA|TRBV29-1|many|TRBJ2-1
TGCAGCGTTGAACGGGGGTCCATGAGGTCCCTTGGAAATGAGCAGTTCTTC
CSVERGSMRSLGNEQFF
>TRBD2|TRBV6-1|NA|TRBJ2-1
TGTGCCAGCAGATCCCAAACCGGGACTAGCGGGCACAATGAGCAGTTCTTC
CASRSQTGTSGHNEQFF
>TRBD2|TRBV2|many|TRBJ2-1
TGTGCCGGGACCCTAGCGGCTAACTACAATGAGCAGTTCTTC
CAGTLAANYNEQFF
>TRBD1|TRBV19|few|TRBJ2-3
TGTGCCAGTAGTACCCCCTTTTGGACAGGGGGCATGGCAGATACGCAGTATTTT
CASSTPFWTGGMADTQYF
>TRBD1|TRBV6-1|many|TRBJ1-2
TGTGCCAGCAGTGGTGGGGGACAGGGTGAGATCTACACCTTC
CASSGGGQGEIYTF
>NA|TRBV28|many|TRBJ2-5
TGTGCCAGCAGTTTCCCCCAACAAGAGACCCAGTACTTC
CASSFPQQETQYF
>NA|TRBV11-2|many|TRBJ1-2
TGTGCCAGCAGCTTAGTGGGGGGCGATGGCTACACCTTC
CASSLVGGDGYTF
>NA|TRBV10-1|NA|TRBJ2-5
TGCGCCAGCAGTGGGACCCTTGGGGAGACCCAGTACTTC
CASSGTLGETQYF
>NA|TRBV7-2|many|TRBJ2-1
TGTGCCAGCAGCTTAGATCGAGGAACTGAGCAGTTCTTC
CASSLDRGTEQFF
>TRBD2|TRBV6-1|NA|TRBJ2-3
TGTGCCAGCCACGGGACTAGCGGTACAGATACGCAGTATTTT
CASHGTSGTDTQYF
>NA|TRBV28|NA|TRBJ1-3
TGTGCCAGCAGTTTGGGGGGGCGGGACACCATATATTTT
CASSLGGRDTIYF
>NA|TRBV6-1|many|TRBJ1-2
TGTGCCAGCAGTGAGTGGGGACTACAGGGAGTGGTAGTGAACTATGGCTACACCTTC
CASSEWGLQGVVVNYGYTF
>TRBD2|TRBV2|many|TRBJ2-3
TGTGCCAAAAAGACTAGCGGGGGGGCAGATACGCAGTATTTT
CAKKTSGGADTQYF
>NA|TRBV12-3/TRBV12-4|NA|TRBJ2-3
TGTGCCAGCAGTCGGGGCGGACACACAGATACGCAGTATTTT
CASSRGGHTDTQYF
>TRBD1|TRBV10-3|medium-sized|TRBJ2-7
TGTGCCATCAGTCAGACAGGGTGGGAGGAGCAGTACTTC
CAISQTGWEEQYF
>NA|TRBV12-3/TRBV12-4|many|TRBJ2-7
TGTGCCAGCAGCCTCAGACAGAACTACGAGCAGTACTTC
CASSLRQNYEQYF
>TRBD2|TRBV2|many|TRBJ2-4
TGTGCCAGCAGTGAGACTAGCGTTTCCAAAAACATTCAGTACTTC
CASSETSVSKNIQYF
>NA|TRBV30|many|TRBJ1-1
TGTGCCTGGAGATACCCGGGGGACACTGAAGCTTTCTTT
CAWRYPGDTEAFF
>NA|TRBV20-1|once|TRBJ1-3
TGCAGTGCTCTTCATCCTGGAAACACCATATATTTT
CSALHPGNTIYF
>TRBD2|TRBV7-9|once|TRBJ2-7
TGTGCCAGCAGGTTCCCGGGACTAGATAAGTACGAGCAGTACTTC
CASRFPGLDKYEQYF
>TRBD1|TRBV7-2|many|TRBJ2-7
TGTGCCAGCAGCTTAACAGGGGGCTCCTACGAGCAGTACTTC
CASSLTGGSYEQYF
>NA|TRBV7-2|many|TRBJ2-5
TGTGCCAGCAGATTAGGTGGGGGCCAAGAGACCCAGTACTTC
CASRLGGGQETQYF
>NA|TRBV5-8|many|TRBJ2-1
TGTGCCAGCAGTTTTAACAGGGTGTCCTACAATGAGCAGTTCTTC
CASSFNRVSYNEQFF
>NA|TRBV11-2|many|TRBJ2-1
TGTGCCAGCAGCTTAATCCAGGGTCCATACAATGAGCAGTTCTTC
CASSLIQGPYNEQFF
>TRBD2|TRBV30|many|TRBJ2-3
TGTGCCTGGGCCCGGACTAGCGGGTACACAGATACGCAGTATTTT
CAWARTSGYTDTQYF
>TRBD2|TRBV12-3/TRBV12-4|many|TRBJ2-7
TGTGCCAGCAGTCCCATTGGGGGGGTCGCGTACGAGCAGTACTTC
CASSPIGGVAYEQYF
>TRBD2|TRBV10-1|many|TRBJ2-1
TGCGCCAGCAGGAGCTCCTTGACTAGCGCGGGGTTCCTAAATAACAATGAGCAGTTCTTC
CASRSSLTSAGFLNNNEQFF
>TRBD2|TRBV20-1|many|TRBJ2-3
TGCAGTGCTAGGAGCCTAGCGGGGCCCTCCACAGATACGCAGTATTTT
CSARSLAGPSTDTQYF